The TCR beta chain described here comes from a study of blood T cell repertoires in COVID-19. Study-wide background: The samples span acute and convalescent COVID-19 from the United States, Italy and Spain. The cDNA or gDNA used as material had been derived from T cells, B-cell-depleted T cells, or PBMCs.

How the authors handled the data: Researchers report that nucleated cell counts were estimated from reference gene primer amplification. Repertoires were generated with immunoSEQ multiplex PCR, while TCRdb's copy carries only in-frame clones and drops some. D and trimming were read from the DNA, whereas the V and J calls and clone size are those reported in that table. Here the sample spans about 39,000 clones, approximately 85% being singletons. Germline-derived CDR1 and CDR2 are GTSNPN and SVGIG (reference sequence). This CDR3 has 13 amino acids. The ends were cut back, 2 bases at V and 4 bases at J, with 8 bases in the middle.

This TCR was sampled from a man between 60 and 75 years old with acute or convalescent COVID-19. Specimen: peripheral blood. The chain uses TRBV30 and TRBJ1-4, with D uncertain. CDR3 residues: CAWSSRVNEKLFF. CDR3 bases: TGTGCCTGGAGTTCCCGGGTTAATGAAAAACTGTTTTTT.